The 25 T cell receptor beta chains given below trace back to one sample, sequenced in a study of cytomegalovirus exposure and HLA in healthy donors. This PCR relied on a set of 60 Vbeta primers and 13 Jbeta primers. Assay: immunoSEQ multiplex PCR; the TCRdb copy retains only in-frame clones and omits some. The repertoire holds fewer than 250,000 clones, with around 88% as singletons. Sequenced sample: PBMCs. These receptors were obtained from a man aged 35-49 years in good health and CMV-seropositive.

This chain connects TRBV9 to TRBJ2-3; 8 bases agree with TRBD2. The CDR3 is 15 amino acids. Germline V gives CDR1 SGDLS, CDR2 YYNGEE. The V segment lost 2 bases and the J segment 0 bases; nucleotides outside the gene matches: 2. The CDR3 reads CASSVSGSSTDTQYF. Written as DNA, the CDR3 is TGTGCCAGCAGCGTCAGCGGGAGTAGCACAGATACGCAGTATTTT.

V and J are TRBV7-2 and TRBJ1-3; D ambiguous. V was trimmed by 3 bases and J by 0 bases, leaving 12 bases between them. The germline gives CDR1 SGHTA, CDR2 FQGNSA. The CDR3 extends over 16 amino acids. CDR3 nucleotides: TGTGCCAGCAGCTTTTCTGCAGGAAGCTCTGGAAACACCATATATTTT. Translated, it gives CASSFSAGSSGNTIYF.

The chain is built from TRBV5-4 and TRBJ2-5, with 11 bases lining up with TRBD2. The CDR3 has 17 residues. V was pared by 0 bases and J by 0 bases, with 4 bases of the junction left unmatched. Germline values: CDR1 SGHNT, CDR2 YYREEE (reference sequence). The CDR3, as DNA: TGTGCCAGCAGCTTGGAACTAGCGGGGGAGTACCAAGAGACCCAGTACTTC. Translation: CASSLELAGEYQETQYF.

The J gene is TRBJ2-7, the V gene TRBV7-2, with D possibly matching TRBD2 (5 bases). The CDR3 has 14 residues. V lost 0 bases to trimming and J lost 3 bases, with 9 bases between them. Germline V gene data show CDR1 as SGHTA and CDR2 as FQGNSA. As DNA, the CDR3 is TGTGCCAGCAGCTTAGCGGTTGGGAGCTACGAGCAGTACTTC. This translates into CASSLAVGSYEQYF.

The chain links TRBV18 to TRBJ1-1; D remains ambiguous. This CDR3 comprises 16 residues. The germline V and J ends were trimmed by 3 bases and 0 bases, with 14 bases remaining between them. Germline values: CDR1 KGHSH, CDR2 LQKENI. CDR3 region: CASSPYAGRLNTEAFF. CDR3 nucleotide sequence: TGTGCCAGCTCACCCTATGCGGGTCGGCTGAACACTGAAGCTTTCTTT.

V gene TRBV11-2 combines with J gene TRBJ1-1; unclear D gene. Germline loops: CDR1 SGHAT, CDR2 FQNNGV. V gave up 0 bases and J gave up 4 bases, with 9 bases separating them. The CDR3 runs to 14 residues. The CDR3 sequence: CASSLERHRTEAFF. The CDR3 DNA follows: TGTGCCAGCAGCTTAGAGAGACACCGCACTGAAGCTTTCTTT.

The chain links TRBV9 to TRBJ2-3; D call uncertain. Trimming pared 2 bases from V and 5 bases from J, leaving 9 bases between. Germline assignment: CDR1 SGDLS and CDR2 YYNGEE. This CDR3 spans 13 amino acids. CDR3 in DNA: TGTGCCAGCAGCGTGGGCTATCTAGATACGCAGTATTTT. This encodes CASSVGYLDTQYF.

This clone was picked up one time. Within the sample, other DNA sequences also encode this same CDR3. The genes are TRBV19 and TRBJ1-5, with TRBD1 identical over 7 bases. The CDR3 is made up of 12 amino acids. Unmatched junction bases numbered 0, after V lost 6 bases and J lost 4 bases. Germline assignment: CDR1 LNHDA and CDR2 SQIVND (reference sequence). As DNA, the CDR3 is TGTGCCAGTAGACAGGGGAATCAGCCCCAGCATTTT. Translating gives CASRQGNQPQHF.

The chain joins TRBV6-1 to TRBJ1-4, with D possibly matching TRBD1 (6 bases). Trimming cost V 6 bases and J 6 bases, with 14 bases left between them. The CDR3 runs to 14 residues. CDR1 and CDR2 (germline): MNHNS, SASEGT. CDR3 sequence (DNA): TGTGCCAGCAGCCACAGGGTTCGTTATGAAAAACTGTTTTTT. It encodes CASSHRVRYEKLFF.

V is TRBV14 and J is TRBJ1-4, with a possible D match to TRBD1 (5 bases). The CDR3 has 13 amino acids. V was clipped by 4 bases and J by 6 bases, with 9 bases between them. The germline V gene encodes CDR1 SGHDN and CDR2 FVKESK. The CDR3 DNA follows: TGTGCCAGCAGCCTGGACATCTATGAAAAACTGTTTTTT. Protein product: CASSLDIYEKLFF.

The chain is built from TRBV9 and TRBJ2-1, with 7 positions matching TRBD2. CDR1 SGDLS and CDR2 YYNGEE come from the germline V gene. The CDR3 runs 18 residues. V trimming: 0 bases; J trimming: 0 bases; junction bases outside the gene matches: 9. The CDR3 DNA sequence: TGTGCCAGCAGCGTAGAGGGGTGGCCTAGCGGCTCCTACAATGAGCAGTTCTTC. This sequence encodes CASSVEGWPSGSYNEQFF.

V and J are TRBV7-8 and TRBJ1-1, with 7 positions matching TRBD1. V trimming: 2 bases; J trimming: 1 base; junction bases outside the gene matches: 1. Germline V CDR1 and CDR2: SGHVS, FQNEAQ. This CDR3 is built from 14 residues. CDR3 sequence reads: CASSLRQGNTEAFF. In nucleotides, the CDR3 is TGTGCCAGCAGCTTACGACAGGGGAACACTGAAGCTTTCTTT.

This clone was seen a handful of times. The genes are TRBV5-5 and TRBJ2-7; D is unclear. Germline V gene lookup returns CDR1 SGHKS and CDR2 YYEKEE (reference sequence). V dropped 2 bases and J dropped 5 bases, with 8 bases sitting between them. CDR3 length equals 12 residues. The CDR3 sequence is CASSFLRDEQYF. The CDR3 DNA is TGTGCCAGCAGCTTTTTACGAGACGAGCAGTACTTC.

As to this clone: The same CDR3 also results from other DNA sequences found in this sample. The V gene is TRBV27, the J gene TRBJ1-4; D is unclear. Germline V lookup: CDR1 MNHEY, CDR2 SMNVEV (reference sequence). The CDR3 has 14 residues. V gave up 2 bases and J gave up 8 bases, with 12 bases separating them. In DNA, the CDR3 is TGTGCCAGCAGTTTAGAGTATAGTAACGAAAAACTGTTTTTT. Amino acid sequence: CASSLEYSNEKLFF. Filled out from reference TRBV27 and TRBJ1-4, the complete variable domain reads EAQVTQNPRYLITVTGKKLTVTCSQNMNHEYMSWYRQDPGLGLRQIYYSMNVEVTDKGDVPEGYKVSRKEKRNFPLILESPSPNQTSLYFCASSLEYSNEKLFFGSGTQLSVL.

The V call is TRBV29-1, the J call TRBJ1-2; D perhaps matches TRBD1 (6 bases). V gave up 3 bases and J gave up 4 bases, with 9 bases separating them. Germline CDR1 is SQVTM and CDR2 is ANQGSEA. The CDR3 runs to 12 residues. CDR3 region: CSVEDSGYGYTF. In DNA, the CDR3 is TGCAGCGTTGAGGACAGTGGCTATGGCTACACCTTC.

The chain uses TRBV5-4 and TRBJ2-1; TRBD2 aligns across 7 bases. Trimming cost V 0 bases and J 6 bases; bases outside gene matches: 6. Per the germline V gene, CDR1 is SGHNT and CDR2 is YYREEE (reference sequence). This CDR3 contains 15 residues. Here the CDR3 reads CASSLAGRASNEQFF. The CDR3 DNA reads TGTGCCAGCAGCTTGGCTGGGAGGGCCTCCAATGAGCAGTTCTTC.

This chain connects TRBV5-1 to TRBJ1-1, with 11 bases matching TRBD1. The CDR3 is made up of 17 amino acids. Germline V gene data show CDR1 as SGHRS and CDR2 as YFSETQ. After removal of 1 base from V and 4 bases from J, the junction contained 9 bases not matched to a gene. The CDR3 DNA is TGCGCCAGCAGCTTGTTTGGGTCCGGACAGGGGGCCACTGAAGCTTTCTTT. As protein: CASSLFGSGQGATEAFF.

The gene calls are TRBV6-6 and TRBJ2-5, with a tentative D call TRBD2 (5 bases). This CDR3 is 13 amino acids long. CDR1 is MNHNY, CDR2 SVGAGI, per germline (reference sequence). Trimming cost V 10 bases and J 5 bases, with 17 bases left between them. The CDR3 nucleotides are TGTGCCACCGGCCCTAGGGAGTCGGAGACCCAGTACTTC. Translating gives CATGPRESETQYF.

CDR3 amino acids: CASSLATLTGYTSYEQYF. CDR3 nucleotides: TGTGCCAGCAGCTTAGCGACCTTGACAGGCTATACTTCCTACGAGCAGTACTTC. The chain recombines TRBV7-2 with TRBJ2-7; perhaps TRBD1 as D (6 bases). V was trimmed by 0 bases and J by 1 base, leaving 19 bases between them. Germline lookup yields CDR1 SGHTA and CDR2 FQGNSA. The CDR3 spans 18 residues.

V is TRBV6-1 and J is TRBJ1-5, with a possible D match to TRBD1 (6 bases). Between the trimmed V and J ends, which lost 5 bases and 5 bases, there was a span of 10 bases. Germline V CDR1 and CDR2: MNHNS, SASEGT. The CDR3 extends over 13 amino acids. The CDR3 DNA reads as TGTGCCAGCAGTAAGCACAGGGATCAGCCCCAGCATTTT. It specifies CASSKHRDQPQHF.

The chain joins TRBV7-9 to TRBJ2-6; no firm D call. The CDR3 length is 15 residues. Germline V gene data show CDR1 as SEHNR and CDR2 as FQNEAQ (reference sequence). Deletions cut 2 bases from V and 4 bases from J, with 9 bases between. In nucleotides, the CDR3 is TGTGCCAGCAGCTTATTGGCCTTGGGGGCCAACGTCCTGACTTTC. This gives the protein CASSLLALGANVLTF. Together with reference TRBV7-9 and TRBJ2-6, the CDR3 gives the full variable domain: DTGVSQNPRHKITKRGQNVTFRCDPISEHNRLYWYRQTLGQGPEFLTYFQNEAQLEKSRLLSDRFSAERPKGSFSTLEIQRTEQGDSAMYLCASSLLALGANVLTFGAGSRLTVL.

This CDR3 is CASMPLGTGTSGRNEQFF. The CDR3 nucleotides are TGCGCCAGCATGCCCTTGGGTACAGGGACTAGCGGGAGAAATGAGCAGTTCTTC. The chain has TRBV5-1 and TRBJ2-1; 14 nucleotides align to TRBD2. The junction had 15 bases not matched to a gene; V was cut back by 6 bases and J by 7 bases. CDR1 is SGHRS and CDR2 is YFSETQ in the germline V gene. The length of the CDR3 is 18 residues.

In DNA form, the CDR3 reads TGTGCCAGCAGTGACGCTATCGACAGGGGGCGCAAAGAGACCCAGTACTTC. It codes for CASSDAIDRGRKETQYF. V gene TRBV6-1 combines with J gene TRBJ2-5; TRBD1 aligns across 10 bases. CDR1 is MNHNS and CDR2 is SASEGT in the germline V gene. Germline trimming cut 3 bases from V and 3 bases from J; bases unmatched to any gene: 10. This CDR3 spans 17 amino acids.

CDR3 sequence (DNA): TGCAGCCTTGGACAGGGGTACGGCACTGAAGCTTTCTTT. This translates into CSLGQGYGTEAFF. The chain is built from TRBV29-1 and TRBJ1-1; 9 nucleotides agree with TRBD1. The J segment lost 4 bases and the V segment lost 8 bases, leaving 8 bases of the junction unmatched. The CDR3 sequence is 13 residues long. CDR1 is SQVTM and CDR2 is ANQGSEA in the germline V gene. Combining the CDR3 with reference TRBV29-1 and TRBJ1-1 gives the whole variable domain SAVISQKPSRDICQRGTSLTIQCQVDSQVTMMFWYRQQPGQSLTLIATANQGSEATYESGFVIDKFPISRPNLTFSTLTVSNMSPEDSSIYLCSLGQGYGTEAFFGQGTRLTVV.

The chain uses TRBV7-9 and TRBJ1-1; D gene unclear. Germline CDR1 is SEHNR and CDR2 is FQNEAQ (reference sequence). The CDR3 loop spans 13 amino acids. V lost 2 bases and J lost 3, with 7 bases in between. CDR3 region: CASSLRLDTEAFF. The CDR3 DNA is TGTGCCAGCAGCTTACGGTTGGACACTGAAGCTTTCTTT.